This TCR beta chain was obtained from a study of blood T cell repertoires in COVID-19. This clone was found once. Here immunoSEQ multiplex PCR was the method, and the copy in TCRdb shows in-frame clones only, minus some. The table lists around 100,000 clones, 88% of them singletons. V shed 2 bases and J 3 bases; nucleotides not matched to a gene: 3. The CDR3 consists of 14 residues. Germline CDR1 reads SGHRS; CDR2 reads YFSETQ. The chain is built from TRBV5-1 and TRBJ2-5; 8 bases match TRBD1. This TCR derives from an older woman with acute or convalescent COVID-19. Sequenced: peripheral blood. CDR3 loop: CASSFPDREETQYF. CDR3 in DNA: TGCGCCAGCAGCTTCCCGGACAGGGAAGAGACCCAGTACTTC.